This T cell receptor (beta chain) was captured by sequencing in a study of shared clonotypes between healthy human individuals. This clone was seen only once. In the original workflow: ImmunoSEQ only sent back junction sequences with no quality scores, so filtering was done differently. TCRdb's copy holds only in-frame clones and misses some; the assay was immunoSEQ multiplex PCR. The V and J calls and clone size come from that table; D and trimming were worked out from the DNA. The sample has 900,000 to 1,200,000 clones; about 84% are singletons. After removal of 6 bases from V and 1 base from J, the junction contained 4 bases not matched to a gene. CDR1 SNHLY and CDR2 FYNNEI come from the germline V gene. This CDR3 is 14 amino acids long.

The sequence derives from a man aged 18 to 30 in good health. Some clones in this sample may be carry-over from other donors' samples. The sequencing input was memory CD4+ T cells from PBMCs. Subset noted: CD45RA-negative fraction. The chain has TRBV2 and TRBJ2-3; TRBD1 agrees at 7 bases. The CDR3 region has the DNA TGTGCCAGCAGATCCCAGGGGGGCACAGATACGCAGTATTTT. Its protein product is CASRSQGGTDTQYF. Together with reference TRBV2 and TRBJ2-3, the CDR3 gives the full variable domain: EPEVTQTPSHQVTQMGQEVILRCVPISNHLYFYWYRQILGQKVEFLVSFYNNEISEKSEIFDDQFSVERPDGSNFTLKIRSTKLEDSAMYFCASRSQGGTDTQYFGPGTRLTVL.